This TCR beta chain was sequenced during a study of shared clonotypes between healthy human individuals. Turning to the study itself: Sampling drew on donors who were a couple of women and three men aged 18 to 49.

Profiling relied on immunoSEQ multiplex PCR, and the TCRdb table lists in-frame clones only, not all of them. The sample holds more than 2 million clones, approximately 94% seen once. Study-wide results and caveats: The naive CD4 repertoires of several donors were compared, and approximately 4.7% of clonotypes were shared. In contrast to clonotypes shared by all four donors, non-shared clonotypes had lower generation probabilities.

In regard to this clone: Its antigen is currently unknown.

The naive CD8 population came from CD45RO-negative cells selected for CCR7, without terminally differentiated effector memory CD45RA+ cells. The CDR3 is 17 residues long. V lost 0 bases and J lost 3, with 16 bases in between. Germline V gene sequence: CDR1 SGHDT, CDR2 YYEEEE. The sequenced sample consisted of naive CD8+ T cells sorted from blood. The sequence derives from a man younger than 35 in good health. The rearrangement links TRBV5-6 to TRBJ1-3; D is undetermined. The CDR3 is CASSLGMDGVLGNTIYF. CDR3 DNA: TGTGCCAGCAGCTTGGGTATGGACGGAGTCCTTGGAAACACCATATATTTT.